This T cell receptor (beta chain) derives from a study of T cell repertoires in cytomegalovirus infection. Study context: A matching HLA type, together with CMV infection, was signaled by public TCR beta signatures. Points from the study as a whole: The response measured ex vivo was dominated by TCR beta clonotypes (HLA-C-restricted and CMV-specific). Accumulated public TCR beta family frequency recognized individuals carrying CMV together with the relevant HLA.

TCRdb itself ran the reads through MiXCR, one entry per CDR3 protein. This table holds fewer than 550,000 distinct CDR3 sequences, approximately 31% found once. This clonotype was counted between two and nine times. Its antigen is currently unknown. The CDR3 contains 16 residues. Germline V gene data show CDR1 as SGHDT and CDR2 as YYEEEE. J lost 4 bases, V lost 5 bases, and 10 bases had no gene match. The receptor's source is a human donor in good health (CMV status not recorded). Some clones in this sample may be carry-over from other donors' samples. The rearrangement links TRBV5-6 to TRBJ2-5; 11 nucleotides match TRBD2. Material for sequencing was PBMCs. CDR3 bases: TGTGCCAGCAGTCAGATGACTAGCGGGGTCGGAGAGACCCAGTACTTC. Translating it yields CASSQMTSGVGETQYF.